A selection of T cell receptor beta chains follows, all from one sample in a study of control samples from healthy donors and cancer patients. Assay used: immunoSEQ multiplex PCR; TCRdb lists only in-frame clones, some missing. The sample consists of around 130,000 clones, approximately 87% of them appearing once. Input material: blood. The receptors derive from a man aged 30 to 45 in good health. Each CDR3 is given with its conserved first and last residue. The D gene is left open where the match is weak. Clone size is not always given. Where it is, it says once, few, many or a class for expanded clones.

TRBV2	TRBJ2-2	TRBD1	15	.	TGTGCCAGCGGCAGACAGGGGACCCAGGCCGGGGAGCTGTTTTTT	CASGRQGTQAGELFF
TRBV11-3	TRBJ1-2	.	14	.	TGTGCCAGCAGAGCCACAGGACCAAACTATGGCTACACCTTC	CASRATGPNYGYTF
TRBV7-9	TRBJ2-2	.	19	few	TGTGCCAGCAGCTTGGAAGGTGGTCGGTCAGGGTGGGCCACCGGGGAGCTGTTTTTT	CASSLEGGRSGWATGELFF
TRBV7-3	TRBJ2-6	.	16	.	TGTGCCAGCAGACTAAGGGCGGATCCTGGGGCCAACGTCCTGACTTTC	CASRLRADPGANVLTF
TRBV19	TRBJ2-5	.	12	.	TGTGCCAGTAGTATCGGAGGAGAGACCCAGTACTTC	CASSIGGETQYF
TRBV11-2	TRBJ1-2	TRBD1	14	.	TGTGCCAGCAGCGACAACAGGGGCGGCTATGGCTACACCTTC	CASSDNRGGYGYTF
TRBV6-5	TRBJ1-1	TRBD1	14	.	TGTGCCAGCAGCAGCGGACAGGGGGGTTTTGAAGCTTTCTTT	CASSSGQGGFEAFF
TRBV6-5	TRBJ1-1	TRBD1	15	.	TGTGCCAGCAGTTCTAGGACAGGGGATCTCACTGAAGCTTTCTTT	CASSSRTGDLTEAFF
TRBV5-1	TRBJ1-6	.	15	.	TGCGCCAGCAGCTTGGGGGGGGGTGGAAATTCACCCCTCCACTTT	CASSLGGGGNSPLHF
TRBV3-1/TRBV3-2	TRBJ2-3	.	13	.	TGTGCCAGCAGCCAGTACAGCACAGATACGCAGTATTTT	CASSQYSTDTQYF
TRBV7-2	TRBJ1-4	.	12	.	TGTGCCAGCAGCTTAGTCGAGGGAAAACTGTTTTTT	CASSLVEGKLFF
TRBV5-1	TRBJ2-7	.	14	.	TGCGCCAGCAGCTTGGCGCAGGGCGCCTACGAGCAGTACTTC	CASSLAQGAYEQYF
TRBV12-3/TRBV12-4	TRBJ1-1	.	13	.	TGTGCCAGCAGTATCCAGGGGAACACTGAAGCTTTCTTT	CASSIQGNTEAFF
TRBV10-3	TRBJ1-6	.	16	.	TGTGCCATCAGTGCGAAGGGCGTCTCCTATAATTCACCCCTCCACTTT	CAISAKGVSYNSPLHF
TRBV12-5	TRBJ2-3	TRBD2	15	.	TGTGCTAGTGGTCCAGCGGGGGGGTTCACAGATACGCAGTATTTT	CASGPAGGFTDTQYF
TRBV12-3/TRBV12-4	TRBJ1-4	TRBD1	12	.	TGTGCCAGCAGCCTTCCGGGACAGAGACTGTTTTTT	CASSLPGQRLFF